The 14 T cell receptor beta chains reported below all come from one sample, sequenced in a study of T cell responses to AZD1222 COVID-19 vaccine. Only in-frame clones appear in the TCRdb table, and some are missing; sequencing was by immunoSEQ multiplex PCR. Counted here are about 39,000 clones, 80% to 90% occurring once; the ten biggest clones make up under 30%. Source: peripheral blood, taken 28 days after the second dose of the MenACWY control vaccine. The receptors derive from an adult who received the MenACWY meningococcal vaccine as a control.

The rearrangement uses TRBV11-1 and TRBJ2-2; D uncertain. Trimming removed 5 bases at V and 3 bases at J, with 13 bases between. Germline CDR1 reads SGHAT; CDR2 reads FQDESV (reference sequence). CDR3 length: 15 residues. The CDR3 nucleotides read TGTGCCAGCAGCCCAATGGGGTCGTACACCGGGGAGCTGTTTTTT. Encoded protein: CASSPMGSYTGELFF.

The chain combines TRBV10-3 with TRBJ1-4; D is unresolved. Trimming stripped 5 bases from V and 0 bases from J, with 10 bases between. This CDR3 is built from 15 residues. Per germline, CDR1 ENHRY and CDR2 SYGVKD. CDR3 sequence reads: CAISPFIATNEKLFF. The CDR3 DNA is TGTGCCATCAGTCCATTCATTGCAACTAATGAAAAACTGTTTTTT.

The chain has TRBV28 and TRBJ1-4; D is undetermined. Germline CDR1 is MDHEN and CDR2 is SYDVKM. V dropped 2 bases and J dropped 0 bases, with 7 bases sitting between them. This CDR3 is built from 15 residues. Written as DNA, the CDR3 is TGTGCCAGCAGTTTAGTGCATGCAACTAATGAAAAACTGTTTTTT. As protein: CASSLVHATNEKLFF.

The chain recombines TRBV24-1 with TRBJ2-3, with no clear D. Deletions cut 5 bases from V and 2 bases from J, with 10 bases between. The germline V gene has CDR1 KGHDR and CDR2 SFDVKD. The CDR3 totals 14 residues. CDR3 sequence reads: CATSVGGTTDTQYF. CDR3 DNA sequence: TGTGCCACCAGTGTGGGCGGAACCACAGATACGCAGTATTTT.

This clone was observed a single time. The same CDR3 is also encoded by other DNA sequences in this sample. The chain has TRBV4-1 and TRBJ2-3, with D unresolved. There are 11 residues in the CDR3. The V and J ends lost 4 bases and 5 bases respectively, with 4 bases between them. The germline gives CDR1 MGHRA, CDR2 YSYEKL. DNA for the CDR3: TGCGCCAGCAGCCGGGGAGATACGCAGTATTTT. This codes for CASSRGDTQYF.

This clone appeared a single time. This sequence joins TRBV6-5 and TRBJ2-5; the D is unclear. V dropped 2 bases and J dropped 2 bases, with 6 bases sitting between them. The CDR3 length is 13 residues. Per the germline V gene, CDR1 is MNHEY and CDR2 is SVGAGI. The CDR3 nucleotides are TGTGCCAGCAGTTACGGGTTGCAAGAGACCCAGTACTTC. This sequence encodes CASSYGLQETQYF.

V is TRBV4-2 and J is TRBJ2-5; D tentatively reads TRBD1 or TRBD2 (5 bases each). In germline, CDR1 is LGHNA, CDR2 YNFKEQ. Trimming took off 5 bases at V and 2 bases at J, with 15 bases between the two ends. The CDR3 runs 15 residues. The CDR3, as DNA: TGTGCCAGCAGCGCGCTAGGGACGGATCAAGAGACCCAGTACTTC. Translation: CASSALGTDQETQYF.

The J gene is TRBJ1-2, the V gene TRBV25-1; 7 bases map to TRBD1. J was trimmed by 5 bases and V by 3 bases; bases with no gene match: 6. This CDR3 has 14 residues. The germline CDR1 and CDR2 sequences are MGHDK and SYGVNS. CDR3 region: CASSDPGTAYGYTF. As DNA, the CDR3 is TGTGCCAGCAGTGATCCCGGGACAGCTTATGGCTACACCTTC.

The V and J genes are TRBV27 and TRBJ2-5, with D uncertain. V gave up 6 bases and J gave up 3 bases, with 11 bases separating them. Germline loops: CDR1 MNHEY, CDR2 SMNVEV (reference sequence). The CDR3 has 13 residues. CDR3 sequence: CASRPGNKETQYF. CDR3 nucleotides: TGTGCCAGCAGGCCCGGCAATAAAGAGACCCAGTACTTC.

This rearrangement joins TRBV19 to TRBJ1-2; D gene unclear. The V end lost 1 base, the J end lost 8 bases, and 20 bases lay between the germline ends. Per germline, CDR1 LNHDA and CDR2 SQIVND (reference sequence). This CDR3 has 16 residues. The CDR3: CASSIGGTSNSGGYTF. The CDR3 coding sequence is TGTGCCAGTAGTATAGGAGGAACATCTAATTCGGGAGGCTACACCTTC.

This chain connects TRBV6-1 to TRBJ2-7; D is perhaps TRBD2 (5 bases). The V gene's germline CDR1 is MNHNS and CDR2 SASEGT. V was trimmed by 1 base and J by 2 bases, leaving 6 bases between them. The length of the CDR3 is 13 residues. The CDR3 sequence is CASSEGGTYEQYF. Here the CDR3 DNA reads TGTGCCAGCAGTGAAGGAGGGACCTACGAGCAGTACTTC.

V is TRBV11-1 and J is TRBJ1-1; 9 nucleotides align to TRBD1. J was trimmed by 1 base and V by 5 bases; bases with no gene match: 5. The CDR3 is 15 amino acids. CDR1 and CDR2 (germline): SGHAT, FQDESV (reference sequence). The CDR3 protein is CASSPGQGANTEAFF. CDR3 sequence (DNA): TGTGCCAGCAGCCCGGGACAGGGAGCGAACACTGAAGCTTTCTTT.

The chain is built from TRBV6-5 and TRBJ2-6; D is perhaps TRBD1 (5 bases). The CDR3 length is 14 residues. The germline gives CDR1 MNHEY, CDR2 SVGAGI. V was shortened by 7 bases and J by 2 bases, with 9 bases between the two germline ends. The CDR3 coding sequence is TGTGCCAGCAATCGACAGACTGGGGCCAACGTCCTGACTTTC. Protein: CASNRQTGANVLTF.

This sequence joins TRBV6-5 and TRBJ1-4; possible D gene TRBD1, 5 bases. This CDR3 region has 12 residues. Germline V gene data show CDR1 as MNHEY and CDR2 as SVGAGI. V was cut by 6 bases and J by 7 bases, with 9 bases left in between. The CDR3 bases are TGTGCCAGCAGCAGGGTTGGTGAAAAACTGTTTTTT. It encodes CASSRVGEKLFF.